These T cell receptor beta chains were read from a single sample in a study of blood T cell repertoires in COVID-19. TCRdb's table, derived via immunoSEQ multiplex PCR, lists solely in-frame clones and lacks some. The data contain fewer than 200,000 clones, around 85% of them singletons. The sample was peripheral blood. These receptors originate from a woman aged 55-75 years with acute or convalescent COVID-19. CDR3s include the opening cysteine and the closing phenylalanine or tryptophan. A D gene is named only where the DNA matches it firmly. Clone sizes are given selectively: once, few, many, or a class where the clone is expanded.

j_call	v_call	d_call	clone_size	cdr3_nt	cdr3_aa
TRBJ2-1	TRBV30	TRBD2	NA	TGTGCCTGGAGTGTGGGCGGGAGGACATACAATGAGCAGTTCTTC	CAWSVGGRTYNEQFF
TRBJ1-6	TRBV7-2	TRBD1	NA	TGTGCCAGCAGCTTAATGGACAGGGGGTCTTCACCCCTCCACTTT	CASSLMDRGSSPLHF
TRBJ2-1	TRBV9	TRBD2	NA	TGTGCCAGCAGCGTAGCGGCTAGCGGGAGTAATGAGCAGTTCTTC	CASSVAASGSNEQFF
TRBJ2-1	TRBV5-1	TRBD2	NA	TGCGCCAGCAGCCTGACTAGCGGGAGTAAGAGTGAGCAGTTCTTC	CASSLTSGSKSEQFF
TRBJ2-4	TRBV5-4	TRBD1	once	TGTGCCAGCAGCACCAGACAGGGAATAAACATTCAGTACTTC	CASSTRQGINIQYF
TRBJ2-5	TRBV3-1/TRBV3-2	TRBD2	NA	TGTGCCAGCAGCCAACTTCTCGGACTAGCGGGAGGTGGTGAGACCCAGTACTTC	CASSQLLGLAGGGETQYF
TRBJ2-2	TRBV7-3	TRBD1	NA	TGTGCCAGCAGCTTAAGGCCTCTTGCGTCAGGGGGCGACACCGGGGAGCTGTTTTTT	CASSLRPLASGGDTGELFF
TRBJ1-5	TRBV6-5	TRBD1	NA	TGTGCCAGCGGTCCGGGACAGTACAATCAGCCCCAGCATTTT	CASGPGQYNQPQHF
TRBJ1-1	TRBV10-3	NA	once	TGTGCCATCAGTTCCACAGGGTTGAACACTGAAGCTTTCTTT	CAISSTGLNTEAFF
TRBJ2-1	TRBV25-1	TRBD2	NA	TGTGCCAGCAGTAACCGACTAGCGGGTACCTACAATGAGCAGTTCTTC	CASSNRLAGTYNEQFF
TRBJ1-2	TRBV7-9	TRBD1	once	TGTGCCAGCAGCCCCTCAGGGGGGAACGGCTACACCTTC	CASSPSGGNGYTF
TRBJ1-2	TRBV30	NA	NA	TGTGCCTGGACCCCCGGGGGGGGTTCTAACTATGGCTACACCTTC	CAWTPGGGSNYGYTF
TRBJ1-2	TRBV27	TRBD1	NA	TGTGCCAGCAGGGGGACAGGGAACTATGGCTACACCTTC	CASRGTGNYGYTF
TRBJ2-5	TRBV19	NA	NA	TGTGCCAGTAGTGGCAAGGGGAGGGAGACCCAGTACTTC	CASSGKGRETQYF
TRBJ2-5	TRBV7-9	TRBD1	NA	TGTGCCAGCAGCCAGGACAGGAATCAAGAGACCCAGTACTTC	CASSQDRNQETQYF
TRBJ2-2	TRBV3-1/TRBV3-2	NA	NA	TGTGCCAGCAGCCATTCCAGGGGCGGGGGACCCGGGGAGCTGTTTTTT	CASSHSRGGGPGELFF
TRBJ1-1	TRBV7-2	TRBD1	few	TGTGCCAGCAGCACTCGGACAGGGGGGAACACTGAAGCTTTCTTT	CASSTRTGGNTEAFF
TRBJ2-1	TRBV5-1	NA	NA	TGCGCCAGCAGCTTGAGGGGATTCAATGAGCAGTTCTTC	CASSLRGFNEQFF
TRBJ2-5	TRBV28	TRBD2	NA	TGTGCCAGCAGGGGGATGGGACTAGCGGAAGAGACCCAGTACTTC	CASRGMGLAEETQYF
TRBJ2-1	TRBV5-1	NA	NA	TGCGCCAGCAGCTTGGGATGGACAGAGATTTCCAATGAGCAGTTCTTC	CASSLGWTEISNEQFF
TRBJ2-3	TRBV3-1/TRBV3-2	TRBD2	NA	TGTGCCAGCAGCCAAGGCGGGAGCCTCGCAGATACGCAGTATTTT	CASSQGGSLADTQYF
TRBJ1-1	TRBV6-5	NA	NA	TGTGCCAGCAGTTCCGAGTCAGGGATAAGGTACACTGAAGCTTTCTTT	CASSSESGIRYTEAFF
TRBJ2-1	TRBV27	TRBD2	once	TGTGCCAGCAGTTTAGCGGGAGAGCTCAATGAGCAGTTCTTC	CASSLAGELNEQFF
TRBJ2-5	TRBV6-1	NA	NA	TGTGCCAGCAGTGAAGCGCTCGCGGGGCCGGAGACCCAGTACTTC	CASSEALAGPETQYF
TRBJ2-2	TRBV28	TRBD2	NA	TGTGCCAGCACCCTAGGACTAGCGGGAGGCGCCGGGGAGCTGTTTTTT	CASTLGLAGGAGELFF
TRBJ1-1	TRBV5-1	TRBD1	NA	TGCGCCAGCAGCTGGCAGGGGGTGGGGAACACTGAAGCTTTCTTT	CASSWQGVGNTEAFF
TRBJ2-3	TRBV28	TRBD2	NA	TGTGCCAGCAGTCCGACTAGCGGGAGAGGTGCAGATACGCAGTATTTT	CASSPTSGRGADTQYF